This T cell receptor (beta chain) was recorded in a study of regulatory dendritic cells for organ transplantation (dated by TCRdb to the late 2010s). General notes on the study: To make regulatory dendritic cells, monocytes were cultured with vitamin D3 on days 0 and 4, plus IL-10 on day 4. TCRbeta repertoires were sequenced from sorted naive and memory CD4+ and CD8+ T cells before and after allostimulation with regulatory or mature dendritic cells. On day 6, LPS was added to the DC cultures to test how the DCs responded to a strong maturation-inducing agent.

Overall study results and their limits: Of the resting subsets, the one holding the most alloreactive TCR clonotypes was memory CD8+ T cells. Naive CD4+ and CD8+ T cells showed highly diverse repertoires, whereas memory cells were less diverse and memory CD8+ cells were the most oligoclonal. Expansion of memory CD8+ clones was induced by allostimulation in both subjects, but more limited expansion appeared to be induced by regulatory dendritic cells than by mature dendritic cells. Sequencing was done in only two subjects, and the authors reported considerable heterogeneity between individuals in the alloreactive memory CD8+ T cell pool.

This clone appeared a single time. The antigen this receptor binds is unknown. Qualities for individual bases were not recorded, and no much larger clone is one base off. A multiplexed two-step PCR with Vbeta-specific forward primers and Jbeta-specific reverse primers was used to amplify the TCRbeta CDR3 regions. TCRbeta libraries were sequenced on an Illumina instrument through the immunoSEQ service. The authors' pipeline ran thus. V, D and J genes were assigned using IMGT annotation, and counts were corrected for multiplex PCR bias using synthetic CDR3 analogues. Repertoire clonality was computed in the immunoSEQ Analyzer as one minus normalized Shannon entropy. Clonal expansion was defined using Fisher's exact test with Benjamini-Hochberg false discovery rate control and a two-tailed threshold of P<0.01. The source is immuneACCESS, and TCRdb retained only in-frame sequences with V and J called. Part of the clones is not carried over; for the studies checked, unresolved V genes explain less than half of this, and the remainder is unexplained. The D gene and trimming were derived from the DNA, and the V and J assignments and clone size from that table. The sample table records about 20,000 clones; roughly 88% of these occur just once. Around 0.68% of the sample rests with the top ten.

In the germline V gene, CDR1 corresponds to SQVTM and CDR2 to ANQGSEA. From cysteine to phenylalanine, the CDR3 is 12 amino acids long. The DNA shown is the 36-base CDR3, in frame from base 1. The germline V and J ends show losses of 8 bases and 6 bases respectively, and no gene match explains 7 bases of the junction. Sorted T cell subsets were CFSE-labeled and co-cultured for 5 days with allogeneic regulatory or mature dendritic cells at a 1:10 DC:T ratio. FACS was used to sort CD4+ or CD8+ cells into naive T cells (CD45RA+) and memory T cells (CD45RO+). A couple of healthy control subjects provided the T cells used for TCR sequencing. Genomic DNA was extracted with the Qiagen DNeasy Blood & Tissue Kit.

Rearrangement joined TRBV29-1 to TRBJ2-7, with 10 central nucleotides matching TRBD1. Sequencing was carried out using naive CD4+ T cells from blood cultured with regulatory dendritic cells. The cell subset or site label for this specimen denotes: CD45RA+ naive T cells. This clonotype was obtained from a human donor in good health. The CDR3 here reads CSSKGQGREQYF. The sequence in DNA is TGCAGCTCCAAGGGACAGGGGCGCGAGCAGTACTTC.